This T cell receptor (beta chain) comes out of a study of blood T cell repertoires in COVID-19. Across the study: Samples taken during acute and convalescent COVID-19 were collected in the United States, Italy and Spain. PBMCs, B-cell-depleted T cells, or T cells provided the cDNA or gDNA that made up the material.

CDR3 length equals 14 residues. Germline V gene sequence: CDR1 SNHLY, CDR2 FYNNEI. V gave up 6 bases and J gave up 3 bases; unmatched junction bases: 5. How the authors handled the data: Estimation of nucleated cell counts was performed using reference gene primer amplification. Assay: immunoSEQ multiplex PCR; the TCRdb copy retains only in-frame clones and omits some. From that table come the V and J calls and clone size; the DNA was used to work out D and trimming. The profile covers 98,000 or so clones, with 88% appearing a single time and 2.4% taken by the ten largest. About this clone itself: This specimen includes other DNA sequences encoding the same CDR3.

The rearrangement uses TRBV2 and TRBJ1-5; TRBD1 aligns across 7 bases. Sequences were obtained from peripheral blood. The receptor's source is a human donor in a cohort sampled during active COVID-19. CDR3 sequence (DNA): TGTGCCAGCAGCAGAGGGACAGTCAATCAGCCCCAGCATTTT. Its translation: CASSRGTVNQPQHF.